This is a list of T cell receptor beta chains from one sample in a study of blood T cells in healthy people across ages. TCRdb passed the 5' RACE reads through MiXCR, listing each CDR3 protein once. Here the sample spans more than 800,000 distinct CDR3 sequences, more than 40% being singletons. The specimen sequenced was blood. Receptor source: a woman aged 60-75 years in good health. The CDR3 runs from the conserved cysteine through the conserved F or W. A D gene is named only where the DNA matches it firmly. Some rows have no size entry. The others give once, few or many, or a class for an expanded clone.

d_gene: TRBD2
j_gene: TRBJ2-7
len: 18
abundance: .
v_gene: TRBV6-1
CDR3nt: TGTGCCAGCAGGGGAGGACTAGCGGGAGTCTCGGGGGTTGGGGAGCAGTACTTC
CDR3aa: CASRGGLAGVSGVGEQYF

d_gene: .
j_gene: TRBJ2-5
len: 14
abundance: many
v_gene: TRBV7-2
CDR3nt: TGTGCCAGCAGCTTTCGACGGGGCCGGGAGACCCAGTACTTC
CDR3aa: CASSFRRGRETQYF

d_gene: TRBD1
j_gene: TRBJ2-7
len: 14
abundance: few
v_gene: TRBV12-3/TRBV12-4
CDR3nt: TGTGCCAGCAGTCCCGGGACAGCAACCTACGAGCAGTACTTC
CDR3aa: CASSPGTATYEQYF

d_gene: TRBD1
j_gene: TRBJ1-2
len: 16
abundance: .
v_gene: TRBV14
CDR3nt: TGTGCCAGCAGCCGAAAAGGGACAGGGGTTAACTATGGCTACACCTTC
CDR3aa: CASSRKGTGVNYGYTF

d_gene: .
j_gene: TRBJ2-7
len: 12
abundance: few
v_gene: TRBV7-2
CDR3nt: TGTGCCAGCAGCGCAAGTCTGTACGAGCAGTACTTC
CDR3aa: CASSASLYEQYF

d_gene: .
j_gene: TRBJ2-3
len: 16
abundance: few
v_gene: TRBV11-2
CDR3nt: TGTGCCAGCAGCTTAGATGAGGGCGGGACCACAGATACGCAGTATTTT
CDR3aa: CASSLDEGGTTDTQYF

d_gene: TRBD1
j_gene: TRBJ1-2
len: 16
abundance: .
v_gene: TRBV5-1
CDR3nt: TGCGCCAGCAGCCCCGGGACAGAGCCTAGCTACTATGGCTACACCTTC
CDR3aa: CASSPGTEPSYYGYTF

d_gene: TRBD1
j_gene: TRBJ2-5
len: 16
abundance: .
v_gene: TRBV29-1
CDR3nt: TGCAGCGTTGAAGGTTCTGTGGACAGGCAACAAGAGACCCAGTACTTC
CDR3aa: CSVEGSVDRQQETQYF

d_gene: .
j_gene: TRBJ1-2
len: 14
abundance: once
v_gene: TRBV29-1
CDR3nt: TGCAGCTCTTCGTCCCTCAGGGCGAACTATGGCTACACCTTC
CDR3aa: CSSSSLRANYGYTF

d_gene: .
j_gene: TRBJ2-1
len: 16
abundance: .
v_gene: TRBV19
CDR3nt: TGTGCCAGTAGTATGGGCGGGTCTAACTCCTACAATGAGCAGTTCTTC
CDR3aa: CASSMGGSNSYNEQFF

d_gene: .
j_gene: TRBJ2-7
len: 13
abundance: .
v_gene: TRBV14
CDR3nt: TGTGCCAGCAGCCAATTACTAGGGAATGAGCAGTACTTC
CDR3aa: CASSQLLGNEQYF

d_gene: .
j_gene: TRBJ1-5
len: 15
abundance: many
v_gene: TRBV6-5
CDR3nt: TGTGCCAGCAGTTACGCGCGAGGCAGCAATCAGCCCCAGCATTTT
CDR3aa: CASSYARGSNQPQHF

d_gene: TRBD2
j_gene: TRBJ2-7
len: 13
abundance: .
v_gene: TRBV20-1
CDR3nt: TGCAGTGCTAGAGTGACTAGCGGTTACGAGCAGTACTTC
CDR3aa: CSARVTSGYEQYF

d_gene: .
j_gene: TRBJ1-5
len: 15
abundance: few
v_gene: TRBV6-1
CDR3nt: TGTGCCAGCAGTGAACAGGGACGTGCCGGTCAGCCCCAGCATTTT
CDR3aa: CASSEQGRAGQPQHF

d_gene: .
j_gene: TRBJ1-2
len: 13
abundance: .
v_gene: TRBV27
CDR3nt: TGTGCCAGCAGTACGACACCTAACTATGGCTACACCTTC
CDR3aa: CASSTTPNYGYTF

d_gene: .
j_gene: TRBJ2-3
len: 16
abundance: few
v_gene: TRBV4-2
CDR3nt: TGTGCCAGCAGCCAAGTTTCCCGAAGGAGCACAGATACGCAGTATTTT
CDR3aa: CASSQVSRRSTDTQYF

d_gene: .
j_gene: TRBJ1-2
len: 14
abundance: .
v_gene: TRBV9
CDR3nt: TGTGCCAGCAGCGCCTCGGACACCGCATGGGGCTACACCTTC
CDR3aa: CASSASDTAWGYTF

d_gene: .
j_gene: TRBJ2-3
len: 16
abundance: .
v_gene: TRBV3-1
CDR3nt: TGTGCCAGCAGCCAAGAGTCGCAGGGTGGCACAGATACGCAGTATTTT
CDR3aa: CASSQESQGGTDTQYF

d_gene: TRBD1
j_gene: TRBJ2-7
len: 15
abundance: .
v_gene: TRBV11-2
CDR3nt: TGTGCCAGCAGCCACGCCGGGACAGGGATATACGAGCAGTACTTC
CDR3aa: CASSHAGTGIYEQYF

d_gene: TRBD2
j_gene: TRBJ2-5
len: 17
abundance: few
v_gene: TRBV7-9
CDR3nt: TGTGCCAGCAGCCCTAGACTAGCGGGGAACTCTCAAGAGACCCAGTACTTC
CDR3aa: CASSPRLAGNSQETQYF

d_gene: TRBD1
j_gene: TRBJ2-7
len: 15
abundance: few
v_gene: TRBV10-3
CDR3nt: TGTGCCATCAGTGAGGACGTGACAGGGTACTACGAGCAGTACTTC
CDR3aa: CAISEDVTGYYEQYF

d_gene: .
j_gene: TRBJ2-3
len: 14
abundance: few
v_gene: TRBV5-1
CDR3nt: TGCGCCAGCAGCTTGGATCTCTCCACAGATACGCAGTATTTT
CDR3aa: CASSLDLSTDTQYF

d_gene: .
j_gene: TRBJ2-7
len: 14
abundance: .
v_gene: TRBV20-1
CDR3nt: TGCAGTGCTAGAGTGGCTAGCAGCTCCTACGAGCAGTACTTC
CDR3aa: CSARVASSSYEQYF

d_gene: .
j_gene: TRBJ2-7
len: 12
abundance: .
v_gene: TRBV6-2/TRBV6-3
CDR3nt: TGTGCCAGCAAGGATCGGGGGCGTGAGCAGTACTTC
CDR3aa: CASKDRGREQYF

d_gene: TRBD1
j_gene: TRBJ2-1
len: 16
abundance: .
v_gene: TRBV4-1
CDR3nt: TGCGCCAGCAGCCCACTACGGGACAGGGTAGTCAATGAGCAGTTCTTC
CDR3aa: CASSPLRDRVVNEQFF

d_gene: .
j_gene: TRBJ2-7
len: 12
abundance: .
v_gene: TRBV10-3
CDR3nt: TGTGCCATCAGTGAGTCAAACTACGAGCAGTACTTC
CDR3aa: CAISESNYEQYF

d_gene: TRBD2
j_gene: TRBJ2-3
len: 15
abundance: many
v_gene: TRBV6-2/TRBV6-3
CDR3nt: TGTGCCAGCAGCTCAAGGGAGGGCAATAGAGATACGCAGTATTTT
CDR3aa: CASSSREGNRDTQYF

d_gene: TRBD1
j_gene: TRBJ2-7
len: 15
abundance: few
v_gene: TRBV27
CDR3nt: TGTGCCAGCTCCTATGGGCAGGGGGCGGGTTACGAGCAGTACTTC
CDR3aa: CASSYGQGAGYEQYF

d_gene: TRBD2
j_gene: TRBJ2-3
len: 13
abundance: medium-sized
v_gene: TRBV19
CDR3nt: TGTGCCAGTAATAGCGGGAGGACAGATACGCAGTATTTT
CDR3aa: CASNSGRTDTQYF